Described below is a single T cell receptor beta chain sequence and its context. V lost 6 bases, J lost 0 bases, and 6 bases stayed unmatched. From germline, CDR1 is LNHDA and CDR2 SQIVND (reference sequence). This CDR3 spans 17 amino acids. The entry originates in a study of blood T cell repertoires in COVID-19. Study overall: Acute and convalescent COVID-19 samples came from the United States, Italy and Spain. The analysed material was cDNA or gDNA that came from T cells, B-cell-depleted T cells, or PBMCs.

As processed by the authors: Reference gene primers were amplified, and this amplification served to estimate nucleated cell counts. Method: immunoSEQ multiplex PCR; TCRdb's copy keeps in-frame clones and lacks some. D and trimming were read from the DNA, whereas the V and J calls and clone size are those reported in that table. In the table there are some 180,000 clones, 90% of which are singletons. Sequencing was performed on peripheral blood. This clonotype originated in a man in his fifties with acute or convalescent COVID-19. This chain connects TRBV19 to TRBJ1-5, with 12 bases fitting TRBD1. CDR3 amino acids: CASRKGTGGFSNQPQHF. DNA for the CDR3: TGTGCCAGTAGGAAGGGGACAGGGGGCTTTAGCAATCAGCCCCAGCATTTT.